These 8 T cell receptor beta chains came from one sample sequenced in a study of control samples from healthy donors and cancer patients. Some clones are missing from TCRdb's copy, which holds only in-frame ones; the method was immunoSEQ multiplex PCR. The sample lists around 30,000 clones, around 90% seen once, with around 15% in the top ten. Sequences were obtained from PBMCs. Source of these receptors: a man in his forties or fifties with lung cancer.

The rearrangement uses TRBV6-5 and TRBJ2-3; unclear D gene. Germline values: CDR1 MNHEY, CDR2 SVGAGI. The V gene lost 5 bases and the J gene lost 8 bases, with 17 bases spanning the gap. This CDR3 spans 14 amino acids. CDR3 coding DNA: TGTGCCAGCAGTCCTTCGACGGCGCGAGGTACGCAGTATTTT. It translates to CASSPSTARGTQYF.

This chain uses TRBV7-9 with TRBJ2-5; D perhaps matches TRBD1 (6 bases). V lost 5 bases and J lost 3, with 13 bases in between. The CDR3 sequence is 14 residues long. Germline CDR1 SEHNR, CDR2 FQNEAQ (reference sequence). This CDR3 is CASSDRQVKETQYF. The CDR3 region has the DNA TGTGCCAGCAGCGACAGACAGGTCAAAGAGACCCAGTACTTC.

The genes are TRBV7-3 and TRBJ2-5; 10 bases align to TRBD2. CDR1 is SGHTA, CDR2 FQGTGA, per germline. The trim removed 1 base at V and 1 base at J, leaving 3 bases unmatched. This CDR3 region has 16 residues. The CDR3 loop reads CASSLNPSGGQETQYF. Written as DNA, the CDR3 is TGTGCCAGCAGCTTAAACCCTAGCGGGGGCCAAGAGACCCAGTACTTC.

The chain is built from TRBV5-1 and TRBJ2-7, with a weak D call TRBD1 (6 bases). CDR1 and CDR2 from the germline V gene are SGHRS and YFSETQ. The length of the CDR3 is 12 residues. The V end was cut by 8 bases, the J end by 2 bases, with 11 bases between. CDR3 nucleotide sequence: TGCGCCAGTAGACAGGACGCCTACGAGCAGTACTTC. Encoded protein: CASRQDAYEQYF.

The chain employs TRBV5-1 and TRBJ2-2; 8 bases are a match to TRBD1. CDR3 length: 16 residues. Germline V gives CDR1 SGHRS, CDR2 YFSETQ. J gave up 6 bases and V 0 bases, and 7 bases lay outside the gene matches. Written as DNA, the CDR3 is TGCGCCAGCAGCTTGGATACAGGGGGAAAATCCGGGGAGCTGTTTTTT. Amino acid sequence: CASSLDTGGKSGELFF.

The chain is built from TRBV12-5 and TRBJ1-1; tentatively, D is TRBD1 (6 bases). This CDR3 contains 15 residues. V lost 7 bases and J 1 base, leaving 16 bases between the germline ends. Germline values: CDR1 LGHNT, CDR2 FRNRAP. CDR3 in amino acids: CASVSRGDKNTEAFF. The CDR3 DNA reads as TGTGCTAGTGTCTCTCGGGGGGACAAGAACACTGAAGCTTTCTTT.

The chain links TRBV6-5 to TRBJ1-1, with unresolved D. With 6 bases removed from V and 1 base from J, the gap between germline ends came to 9 bases. Per germline, CDR1 MNHEY and CDR2 SVGAGI. The CDR3 runs to 13 residues. The CDR3 region is CASRVTGNTEAFF. CDR3 DNA: TGTGCCAGCAGGGTGACGGGGAACACTGAAGCTTTCTTT.

This clone was seen once. V and J are TRBV24-1 and TRBJ2-1; 14 bases are a match to TRBD2. Germline-derived CDR1 and CDR2 are KGHDR and SFDVKD. The ends lost 3 bases at V and 2 bases at J; junction bases unmatched: 8. The CDR3 covers 19 residues. Written as DNA, the CDR3 is TGTGCCACCAGTGATCCCGCTGGGACTAGCGGGGGACCCTACAATGAGCAGTTCTTC. Protein sequence: CATSDPAGTSGGPYNEQFF.